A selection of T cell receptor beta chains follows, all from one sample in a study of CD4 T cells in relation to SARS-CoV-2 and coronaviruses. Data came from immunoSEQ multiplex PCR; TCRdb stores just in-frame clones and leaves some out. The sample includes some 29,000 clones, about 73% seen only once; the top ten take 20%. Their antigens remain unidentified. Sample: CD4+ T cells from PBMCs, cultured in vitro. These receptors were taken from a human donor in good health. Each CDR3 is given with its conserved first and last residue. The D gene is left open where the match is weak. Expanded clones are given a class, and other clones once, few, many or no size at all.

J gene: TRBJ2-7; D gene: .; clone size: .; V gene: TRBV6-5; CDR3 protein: CASSQGRAGRQYF; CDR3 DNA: TGTGCCAGCAGCCAAGGCAGGGCGGGGAGGCAGTACTTC
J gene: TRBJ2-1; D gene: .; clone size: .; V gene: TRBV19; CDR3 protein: CASSTLPQGFRDNEQFF; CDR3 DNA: TGTGCCAGTAGTACCCTACCACAGGGATTCCGGGACAATGAGCAGTTCTTC
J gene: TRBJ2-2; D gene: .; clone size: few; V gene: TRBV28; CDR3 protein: CASSLSMGGVGELFF; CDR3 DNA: TGTGCCAGCAGTTTATCTATGGGGGGTGTCGGGGAGCTGTTTTTT
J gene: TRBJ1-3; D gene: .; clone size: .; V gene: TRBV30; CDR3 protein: CAWSGRRSSGNTIYF; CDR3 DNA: TGTGCCTGGAGTGGACGGAGGAGCTCTGGAAACACCATATATTTT
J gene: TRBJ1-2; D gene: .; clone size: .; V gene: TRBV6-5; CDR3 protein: CASSSYSFYGYTF; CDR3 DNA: TGTGCCAGCAGCTCGTACAGCTTCTATGGCTACACCTTC
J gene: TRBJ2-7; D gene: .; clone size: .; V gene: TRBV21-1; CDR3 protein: CASSKAGTGGYEQYF; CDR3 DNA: TGTGCCAGCAGCAAAGCCGGGACAGGGGGCTACGAGCAGTACTTC
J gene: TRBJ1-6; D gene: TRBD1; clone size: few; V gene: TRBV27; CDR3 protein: CASTLRGQGSNSPLHF; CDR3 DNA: TGTGCCAGCACCCTACGGGGACAGGGGTCTAATTCACCCCTCCACTTT
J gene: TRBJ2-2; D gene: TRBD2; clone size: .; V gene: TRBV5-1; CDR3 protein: CASSLAPAGVTGELFF; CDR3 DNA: TGCGCCAGCAGCTTGGCGCCGGCGGGGGTGACCGGGGAGCTGTTTTTT
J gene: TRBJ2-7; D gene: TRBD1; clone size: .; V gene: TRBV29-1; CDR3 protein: CSVSQQGDEQYF; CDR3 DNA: TGCAGCGTTTCTCAACAGGGGGACGAGCAGTACTTC
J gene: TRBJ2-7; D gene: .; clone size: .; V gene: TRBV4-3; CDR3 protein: CASSQEAGVFWFGEQYF; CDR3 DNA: TGCGCCAGCAGCCAAGAAGCTGGGGTCTTTTGGTTTGGCGAGCAGTACTTC
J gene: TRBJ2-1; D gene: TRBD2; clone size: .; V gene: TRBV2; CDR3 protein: CASRGVTSDLSSYNEQFF; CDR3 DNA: TGTGCCAGCAGGGGGGTGACTAGCGACCTTAGCTCCTACAATGAGCAGTTCTTC
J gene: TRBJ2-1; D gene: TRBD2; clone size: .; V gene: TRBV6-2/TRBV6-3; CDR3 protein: CASSQSGSSHNEQFF; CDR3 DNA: TGTGCCAGCAGCCAAAGCGGGAGTTCCCACAATGAGCAGTTCTTC
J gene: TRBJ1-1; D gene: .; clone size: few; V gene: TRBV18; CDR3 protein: CASSPLGDTEAFF; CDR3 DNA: TGTGCCAGCTCACCTCTAGGGGACACTGAAGCTTTCTTT
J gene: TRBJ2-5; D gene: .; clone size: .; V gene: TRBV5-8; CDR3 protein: CASSPKGRQETQYF; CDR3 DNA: TGTGCCAGCAGCCCCAAGGGACGTCAAGAGACCCAGTACTTC
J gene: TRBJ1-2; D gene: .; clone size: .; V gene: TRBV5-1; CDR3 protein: CASSPGDSSYGYTF; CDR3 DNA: TGCGCCAGCAGCCCCGGGGATTCCTCCTATGGCTACACCTTC
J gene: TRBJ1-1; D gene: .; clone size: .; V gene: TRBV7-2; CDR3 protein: CASSPPGGGITEAFF; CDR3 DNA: TGTGCCAGCAGCCCGCCGGGGGGCGGTATCACTGAAGCTTTCTTT
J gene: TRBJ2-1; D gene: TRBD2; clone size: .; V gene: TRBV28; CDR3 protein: CASVTSGRIRWNEQFF; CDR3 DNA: TGTGCCAGCGTGACTAGCGGGAGGATAAGATGGAATGAGCAGTTCTTC
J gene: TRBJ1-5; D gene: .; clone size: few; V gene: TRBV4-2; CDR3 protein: CASSEQFSNQPQHF; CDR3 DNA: TGTGCCAGCAGCGAACAATTTAGCAATCAGCCCCAGCATTTT
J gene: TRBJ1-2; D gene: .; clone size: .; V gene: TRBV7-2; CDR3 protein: CASSLGRTWPGGYTF; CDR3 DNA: TGTGCCAGCAGCTTAGGACGGACGTGGCCAGGTGGCTACACCTTC
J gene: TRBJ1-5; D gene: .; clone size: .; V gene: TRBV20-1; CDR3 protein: CSATGSGPQHF; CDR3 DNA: TGCAGTGCTACGGGTTCAGGGCCCCAGCATTTT
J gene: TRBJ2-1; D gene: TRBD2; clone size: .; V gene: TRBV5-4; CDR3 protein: CASSFTSVFNEQFF; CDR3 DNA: TGTGCCAGCAGCTTCACTAGCGTTTTCAATGAGCAGTTCTTC
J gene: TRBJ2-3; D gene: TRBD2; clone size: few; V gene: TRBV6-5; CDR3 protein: CASLGGATDTQYF; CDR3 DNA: TGTGCCAGCCTCGGGGGGGCCACAGATACGCAGTATTTT
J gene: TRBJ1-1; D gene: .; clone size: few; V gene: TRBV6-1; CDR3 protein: CASSDGGRRTEAFF; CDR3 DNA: TGTGCCAGCAGTGATGGGGGGCGAAGGACTGAAGCTTTCTTT
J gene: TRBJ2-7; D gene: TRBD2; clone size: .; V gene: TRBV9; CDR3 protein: CASSRLAGSYEQYF; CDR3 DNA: TGTGCCAGCAGCCGACTAGCGGGCTCCTACGAGCAGTACTTC
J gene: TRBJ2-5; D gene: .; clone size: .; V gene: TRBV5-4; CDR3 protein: CASSLAGPLGETQYF; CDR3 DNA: TGTGCCAGCAGCCTCGCGGGTCCCTTAGGAGAGACCCAGTACTTC
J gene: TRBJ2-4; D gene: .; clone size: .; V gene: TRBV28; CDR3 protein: CASLDSGKNIQYF; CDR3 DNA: TGTGCCAGCTTAGACAGTGGCAAAAACATTCAGTACTTC